Sequencing of this T cell receptor beta chain was carried out in a study of T cells after yellow fever vaccination. This clonotype came up many times. Antigen specificity is unknown. The V and J ends lost 0 bases and 10 bases respectively, with 12 bases between them. CDR1 and CDR2 (germline): LGHNA, YSLEER. There are 13 residues in the CDR3. Study results and limitations: Clones from primary vaccination mostly reappeared after the booster (around 96% CD4, under 90% CD8). The secondary response was weaker but peaked faster, day 5 versus 15. One caveat is that FACS-sorted repertoires could contain abundant clonotypes contaminating from the bulk population.

Making TCR cDNA involved 5'RACE template switching, which added UMIs and a universal primer site. TCRdb fed the 5' RACE reads into MiXCR, producing one record per CDR3 protein. Here the sample spans some 320,000 distinct CDR3 sequences, over 4% being singletons. V usage is TRBV4-3 and J usage is TRBJ1-1; D is unresolved. The specimen comprised PBMCs, sampled 5 days after the yellow fever booster vaccination. The sequence was obtained from a man aged 18 to 29 who received the YFV17D yellow fever vaccine. The CDR3 DNA follows: TGCGCCAGCAGCCAAGATCTGGGCGGAGTAGCTTTCTTT. It is translated as CASSQDLGGVAFF.